Shown below are 32 T cell receptor beta chains from a single sample sequenced in a study of early T cells in non-severe SARS-CoV-2 infection. Via MiXCR, TCRdb re-called the 5' RACE reads, giving one row per CDR3 protein. The data hold about 61,000 distinct CDR3 sequences, with 11% observed a single time. Specimen: whole blood. The receptors here all came from an adult who was a healthcare worker with PCR-confirmed SARS-CoV-2 infection or an uninfected control (not recorded which).

There are a few counts of this clonotype. This chain uses TRBV7-2 with TRBJ2-3, with TRBD2 identical over 8 bases. V lost 4 bases, J lost 5 bases, and 11 bases stayed unmatched. The V gene's germline CDR1 is SGHTA and CDR2 FQGNSA. The CDR3 covers 16 residues. The CDR3 region is CASSSVPLAGIDTQYF. CDR3 DNA sequence: TGTGCCAGCAGCTCCGTGCCATTAGCGGGGATAGATACGCAGTATTTT.

This clonotype was seen ten or more times. The chain has TRBV7-9 and TRBJ2-5; 7 positions agree with TRBD2. V trimming: 5 bases; J trimming: 2 bases; junction bases outside the gene matches: 5. Germline V CDR1 and CDR2: SEHNR, FQNEAQ (reference sequence). The CDR3 is 14 amino acids. CDR3 coding DNA: TGTGCCAGCAGCATTAGCGGGCCTCAAGAGACCCAGTACTTC. Translating it yields CASSISGPQETQYF. Using reference TRBV7-9 and TRBJ2-5 for the parts outside the CDR3, the full variable domain is DTGVSQNPRHKITKRGQNVTFRCDPISEHNRLYWYRQTLGQGPEFLTYFQNEAQLEKSRLLSDRFSAERPKGSFSTLEIQRTEQGDSAMYLCASSISGPQETQYFGPGTRLLVL.

This clonotype was counted ten times or more. V usage is TRBV2 and J usage is TRBJ1-3, with 9 positions matching TRBD1. The CDR3 runs 15 residues. V was clipped by 4 bases and J by 3 bases; unmatched bases: 4. Germline V gene lookup returns CDR1 SNHLY and CDR2 FYNNEI. CDR3 in amino acids: CASSVGTGRGNTIYF. The CDR3 bases are TGTGCCAGCAGTGTTGGGACAGGGCGTGGAAACACCATATATTTT.

The chain joins TRBV7-3 to TRBJ2-2; 7 bases are a match to TRBD2. Germline V gene lookup returns CDR1 SGHTA and CDR2 FQGTGA. With 3 bases clipped from V and 6 bases from J, the junction kept 1 base outside the gene matches. This CDR3 region has 13 residues. For the CDR3, the DNA is TGTGCCAGCAGCTTCGGACTAGCCGGGGAGCTGTTTTTT. It is translated as CASSFGLAGELFF.

CDR3 sequence: CASSDGQGDQPQHF. CDR3 sequence (DNA): TGTGCCAGCAGTGACGGACAGGGTGATCAGCCCCAGCATTTT. The chain uses TRBV2 and TRBJ1-5, with 8 bases identical to TRBD1. V shed 3 bases and J 5 bases; nucleotides not matched to a gene: 3. Looked up from germline, CDR1 is SNHLY and CDR2 is FYNNEI. This CDR3 comprises 14 residues.

This clonotype was found many times. This chain uses TRBV7-2 with TRBJ2-7; a possible D gene is TRBD2 (5 bases). The CDR3 totals 14 residues. The V gene lost 1 base and the J gene lost 5 bases, with 12 bases spanning the gap. Germline V gene lookup returns CDR1 SGHTA and CDR2 FQGNSA. The CDR3, as DNA: TGTGCCAGCAGCTTAGGCGGGCCCGCAGACGAGCAGTACTTC. The encoded protein is CASSLGGPADEQYF.

This clonotype was counted only a few times. The chain couples TRBV5-6 to TRBJ2-3, with unresolved D. The germline gives CDR1 SGHDT, CDR2 YYEEEE. The CDR3 extends over 14 amino acids. V was cut by 4 bases and J by 6 bases, with 15 bases left in between. The CDR3: CASSQPSSADTQYF. CDR3 DNA sequence: TGTGCCAGCAGCCAGCCCTCTTCAGCGGATACGCAGTATTTT.

This clonotype was counted a few times. DNA of the CDR3: TGTGCTAGTGGCCCCCTATTTCTAGAGACCCAGTACTTC. This sequence encodes CASGPLFLETQYF. This sequence joins TRBV12-5 and TRBJ2-5, with D hard to call. The CDR3 sequence is 13 residues long. CDR1 and CDR2 (germline): LGHNT, FRNRAP. V lost 6 bases to trimming and J lost 4 bases, with 12 bases between them. Combining the CDR3 with reference TRBV12-5 and TRBJ2-5 gives the whole variable domain DARVTQTPRHKVTEMGQEVTMRCQPILGHNTVFWYRQTMMQGLELLAYFRNRAPLDDSGMPKDRFSAEMPDATLATLKIQPSEPRDSAVYFCASGPLFLETQYFGPGTRLLVL.

This clonotype was seen ten or more times. The chain employs TRBV12-3 or TRBV12-4 and TRBJ2-5; D is undetermined. Deletions cut 3 bases from V and 5 bases from J, with 13 bases between. The CDR3 has 14 amino acids. CDR3 loop: CASSFSGSWETQYF. CDR3 DNA sequence: TGTGCCAGCAGTTTTTCCGGCTCTTGGGAGACCCAGTACTTC.

The chain uses TRBV7-2 and TRBJ2-3; 12 nucleotides match TRBD2. After removal of 4 bases from V and 3 bases from J, the junction contained 8 bases not matched to a gene. The CDR3 totals 17 residues. Germline V gene data show CDR1 as SGHTA and CDR2 as FQGNSA. CDR3 amino acids: CASSSPLAGGGTDTQYF. CDR3 bases: TGTGCCAGCAGCTCGCCGCTAGCGGGAGGGGGGACAGATACGCAGTATTTT.

In this sample, this clonotype turned up many times. The chain combines TRBV3-1 with TRBJ1-2; D call uncertain. Between the trimmed V and J ends, which lost 0 bases and 9 bases, there was a span of 14 bases. This CDR3 is 14 amino acids long. Germline loops: CDR1 LGHDT, CDR2 YNNKEL (reference sequence). CDR3 region: CASSQDQLGRRYTF. CDR3 nucleotide sequence: TGTGCCAGCAGCCAAGATCAGCTTGGTAGGCGCTACACCTTC.

The chain employs TRBV5-6 and TRBJ2-2; D uncertain. The CDR3 totals 12 residues. V lost 2 bases and J 6 bases, leaving 5 bases between the germline ends. Germline assignment: CDR1 SGHDT and CDR2 YYEEEE. The CDR3 region is CASSFSAGELFF. The CDR3 DNA is TGTGCCAGCAGCTTCAGCGCCGGGGAGCTGTTTTTT. The variable domain in full, completed from reference TRBV5-6 and TRBJ2-2, reads DAGVTQSPTHLIKTRGQQVTLRCSPKSGHDTVSWYQQALGQGPQFIFQYYEEEERQRGNFPDRFSGHQFPNYSSELNVNALLLGDSALYLCASSFSAGELFFGEGSRLTVL.

This sequence joins TRBV29-1 and TRBJ2-5; D might be TRBD2 (5 bases). The germline CDR1 and CDR2 sequences are SQVTM and ANQGSEA. Trimming shortened V by 7 bases and J by 0 bases, and 9 bases separated the two germline ends. The CDR3 loop spans 12 amino acids. CDR3 loop: CSASYDQETQYF. Written as DNA, the CDR3 is TGCAGCGCTAGCTATGACCAAGAGACCCAGTACTTC.

A few counts support this clonotype. The chain carries TRBV12-3 or TRBV12-4 and TRBJ1-1, with D possibly matching TRBD1 (6 bases). V lost 6 bases to trimming and J lost 5 bases, with 16 bases between them. The CDR3 totals 14 residues. CDR3 loop: CASSWASQGTEAFF. CDR3 coding DNA: TGTGCCAGCAGCTGGGCCTCCCAGGGGACTGAAGCTTTCTTT.

This clonotype was found a few times. This chain connects TRBV12-3 or TRBV12-4 to TRBJ2-7; the D gene could be TRBD1 or TRBD2 (5 bases each). The CDR3 length is 14 residues. Between the trimmed V and J ends, which lost 6 bases and 4 bases, there was a span of 16 bases. CDR3 coding DNA: TGTGCCAGCAGCTCCGGGACCGTGGGATACGAGCAGTACTTC. Its protein product is CASSSGTVGYEQYF.

The sample holds a few counts of this clonotype. The genes are TRBV2 and TRBJ2-2; D remains unclear. The CDR3 contains 12 residues. Germline V lookup: CDR1 SNHLY, CDR2 FYNNEI. Trimming pared 8 bases from V and 4 bases from J, leaving 8 bases between. The CDR3 here is CASRGSTGELFF. The CDR3 region has the DNA TGTGCCAGCCGAGGAAGCACCGGGGAGCTGTTTTTT.

This clonotype was seen repeatedly, ten times or more. V usage is TRBV7-3 and J usage is TRBJ1-6; TRBD1 might be the D (5 bases). Per germline, CDR1 SGHTA and CDR2 FQGTGA. CDR3 length: 15 amino acids. The V and J ends lost 0 bases and 7 bases respectively, with 10 bases between them. CDR3 DNA sequence: TGTGCCAGCAGCTTAACGGGGCGACCCAATTCACCCCTCCACTTT. This codes for CASSLTGRPNSPLHF.

There are a few counts of this clonotype. V gene TRBV7-2 combines with J gene TRBJ2-5, with no clear D. The CDR3 spans 12 residues. CDR1 is SGHTA, CDR2 FQGNSA, per germline. Trimming took off 3 bases at V and 5 bases at J, with 7 bases between the two ends. CDR3 coding DNA: TGTGCCAGCAGCTTCGGCTGGGAGACCCAGTACTTC. Its translation: CASSFGWETQYF.

The CDR3 loop is CASSLGQVEDTQYF. CDR3 DNA sequence: TGTGCCAGCAGCTTAGGTCAGGTCGAGGATACGCAGTATTTT. The genes are TRBV7-9 and TRBJ2-3; D gene uncertain. Looked up from germline, CDR1 is SEHNR and CDR2 is FQNEAQ (reference sequence). The CDR3 loop spans 14 amino acids. V lost 1 base and J lost 6, with 11 bases in between.

The sample holds many counts of this clonotype. The V and J genes are TRBV19 and TRBJ1-5; D is ambiguous. Germline V gene lookup returns CDR1 LNHDA and CDR2 SQIVND (reference sequence). V was shortened by 3 bases and J by 9 bases, with 18 bases between the two germline ends. The CDR3 has 15 amino acids. CDR3 in amino acids: CASSIGGRAVGPQHF. The DNA for the CDR3 is TGTGCCAGTAGTATTGGTGGCCGCGCCGTGGGGCCCCAGCATTTT.

The chain uses TRBV7-2 and TRBJ2-1, with TRBD1 matching 7 bases. This CDR3 is 15 amino acids long. Germline V gene data show CDR1 as SGHTA and CDR2 as FQGNSA. V lost 4 bases to trimming and J lost 6 bases; unmatched junction nucleotides: 9. CDR3 amino acids: CASSSPGTVPNEQFF. The DNA for the CDR3 is TGTGCCAGCAGCTCTCCCGGGACAGTCCCCAATGAGCAGTTCTTC.

The chain employs TRBV7-9 and TRBJ2-3, with D unclear. The CDR3 contains 14 residues. The V end lost 1 base, the J end lost 1 base, and 6 bases lay between the germline ends. Germline V lookup: CDR1 SEHNR, CDR2 FQNEAQ (reference sequence). This chain's CDR3 is CASSLVEGTDTQYF. CDR3 nucleotide sequence: TGTGCCAGCAGCTTAGTCGAGGGCACAGATACGCAGTATTTT.

The sample holds one count of this clonotype. The chain employs TRBV20-1 and TRBJ1-1; D not resolved. This CDR3 is 11 amino acids long. The V end was cut by 3 bases, the J end by 13 bases, with 15 bases between. CDR1 is DFQATT, CDR2 SNEGSKA, per germline (reference sequence). CDR3 sequence: CSARAGLYDFF. Written as DNA, the CDR3 is TGCAGTGCTAGGGCTGGCCTTTATGATTTCTTT.

This clonotype has only a few counts. The chain carries TRBV2 and TRBJ2-2, with TRBD1 matching 8 bases. The junction had 10 bases not matched to a gene; V was cut back by 8 bases and J by 5 bases. Germline-derived CDR1 and CDR2 are SNHLY and FYNNEI. The CDR3 length is 15 residues. The CDR3 bases are TGTGCCAGCCGGAGGGGGGACAGGATTACCGGGGAGCTGTTTTTT. The encoded protein is CASRRGDRITGELFF. Filled out from reference TRBV2 and TRBJ2-2, the complete variable domain reads EPEVTQTPSHQVTQMGQEVILRCVPISNHLYFYWYRQILGQKVEFLVSFYNNEISEKSEIFDDQFSVERPDGSNFTLKIRSTKLEDSAMYFCASRRGDRITGELFFGEGSRLTVL.

The table lists this clonotype with many counts. This chain connects TRBV29-1 to TRBJ2-5; tentative D call: TRBD1 (7 bases). This CDR3 is built from 14 residues. Deletions cut 5 bases from V and 4 bases from J, with 17 bases between. The germline V gene encodes CDR1 SQVTM and CDR2 ANQGSEA. CDR3 nucleotide sequence: TGCAGCGTTTGGGACAGCACCGGGGGAGAGACCCAGTACTTC. Its protein is CSVWDSTGGETQYF.

This chain uses TRBV27 with TRBJ2-1; unclear D gene. The V and J ends lost 3 bases and 3 bases respectively, with 12 bases between them. Germline V gene data show CDR1 as MNHEY and CDR2 as SMNVEV (reference sequence). This CDR3 has 15 residues. The CDR3 DNA follows: TGTGCCAGCAGTTTCGACCCAATAAGCTACAATGAGCAGTTCTTC. Its protein is CASSFDPISYNEQFF.

This clonotype was observed a handful of times. The rearrangement uses TRBV6-5 and TRBJ1-5; the D gene is possibly TRBD1 (6 bases). The germline gives CDR1 MNHEY, CDR2 SVGAGI. Trimming shortened V by 7 bases and J by 7 bases, and 14 bases separated the two germline ends. This CDR3 is 13 amino acids long. CDR3 region: CASTNRVGQPQHF. CDR3 nucleotide sequence: TGTGCCAGCACCAACAGGGTCGGCCAGCCCCAGCATTTT.

This clonotype was seen ten or more times. The chain uses TRBV6-2 or TRBV6-3 and TRBJ1-4; D is perhaps TRBD1 (5 bases). The CDR3 is 15 amino acids. Per the germline V gene, CDR1 is MNHEY and CDR2 is SVGEGT. V gave up 7 bases and J gave up 4 bases, with 16 bases separating them. CDR3 nucleotides: TGTGCCAGCACCTTCTCCGGGACGATTAATGAAAAACTGTTTTTT. It specifies CASTFSGTINEKLFF.

The rearrangement links TRBV30 to TRBJ1-1; 10 bases line up with TRBD1. Germline CDR1 is GTSNPN and CDR2 is SVGIG (reference sequence). Trimming took 1 base from V and 7 from J; bases not matched to a gene: 6. This CDR3 contains 14 residues. The chain's CDR3 is CAWSAGTGDNEAFF. In nucleotides, the CDR3 is TGTGCCTGGAGTGCCGGGACAGGGGATAATGAAGCTTTCTTT.

This clonotype appeared many times. The V and J genes are TRBV11-2 and TRBJ1-4; D remains unclear. CDR3 length: 12 amino acids. Trimming took 1 base from V and 7 from J, leaving 4 bases between them. Germline loops: CDR1 SGHAT, CDR2 FQNNGV. The CDR3: CASSLAGEKLFF. The CDR3 region has the DNA TGTGCCAGCAGCTTAGCCGGTGAAAAACTGTTTTTT.

This clonotype was detected only a few times. J is TRBJ2-7 and V is TRBV10-3; D gene ambiguous. V was shortened by 6 bases and J by 4 bases, with 16 bases between the two germline ends. The CDR3 totals 14 residues. Germline V gene data show CDR1 as ENHRY and CDR2 as SYGVKD. This CDR3 reads CAIRPEKQGYEQYF. DNA for the CDR3: TGTGCCATCAGGCCCGAAAAACAAGGATACGAGCAGTACTTC.

This clonotype was observed at least ten times. The CDR3 is CASSPEGLGEGQYF. The CDR3 nucleotides are TGTGCCAGCAGCCCTGAGGGGCTGGGAGAGGGCCAGTACTTC. The chain recombines TRBV12-3 or TRBV12-4 with TRBJ2-5; D might be TRBD1 or TRBD2, each matching 5 bases. CDR3 size: 14 residues. V lost 6 bases and J lost 10, with 21 bases in between.